One T cell receptor beta chain is described in this entry. Its antigen has not been determined. No base quality values were provided; no much bigger clone lies one nucleotide off. The data were obtained in a study of control samples from healthy donors and cancer patients (dated by TCRdb to the early 2020s). The method behind the library was the immunoSEQ multiplex PCR assay. TCRdb mirrors the immuneACCESS table, restricted to in-frame sequences. Some clones are absent from its copies; in checked studies, under half trace to an unresolved V gene, and the reason for the others is unknown. This sample comprises roughly 98,000 clones, more than 80% of them detected only once. The ten largest clones add up to 6.5% to 9.5% of the sample. Sequenced material: blood. The source of this sequence is a man between 18 and 29 years old in good health.

The nucleotide sequence is TGTGCCTGGAGTGTACGATTTTCTATCGTACGGCAAAAAGAGACCCAGTACTTC. Its amino acids are CAWSVRFSIVRQKETQYF. Recombination joined TRBV30 with TRBJ2-5; the D segment cannot be called with confidence. Sequences GTSNPN (CDR1) and SVGIG (CDR2) are obtained from the germline V gene (reference sequence). V lost 0 bases and J lost 3 bases; the stretch between them is 23 bases long. The CDR3 goes from the cysteine to the phenylalanine over 18 residues. This entry keeps only the CDR3 DNA: 54 bases, framed from base 1.